What follows are 23 T cell receptor beta chains derived from one specimen sequenced in a study of tumor and adjacent non-tumor tissue in lung cancer. TCRbeta libraries were built with three rounds of nested PCR, modified from ARM-PCR. A single record per CDR3 protein comes from TCRdb applying MiXCR to the multiplex PCR reads. The sample contains about 77,000 distinct CDR3 sequences, over 65% of which appear only once. This sample's RNA came from whole unsorted tissue. More than 3 cm separated this lung sample from the edge of the tumor. The sequencing sample was made of distant non-tumor lung tissue. The receptor source for this set is a man between 65 and 85 years old with non-small cell lung cancer.

As to this clonotype: One junction end disagrees with the germline gene, perhaps due to a read error. This chain connects TRBV6-5 to TRBJ2-5; D gene unclear. CDR1 and CDR2 from the germline V gene are MNHEY and SVGAGI. This CDR3 contains 17 residues. As DNA, the CDR3 is TGTGCCAGCAGTTATGGGCAAGGCGGATATGCGTTCTACGAGCAGAACTTC. It specifies CASSYGQGGYAFYEQNF.

A remark on this clonotype: This may be a read error, as it is one base from a much larger clone. The chain employs TRBV6-1 and TRBJ2-7, with D possibly being TRBD1 (6 bases). CDR3 length equals 14 residues. V was trimmed by 5 bases and J by 2 bases, leaving 13 bases between them. CDR1 and CDR2 from the germline V gene are MNHNS and SASEGT. This chain's CDR3 is CASSNTRGPYEQYF. As DNA, the CDR3 is TGTGCCAGCAGTAATACCAGGGGTCCCTACGAGCAGTACTTC.

On this clonotype itself: The CDR3 end shows no conserved phenylalanine or tryptophan, and so a read error is likely. This chain connects TRBV12-3 or TRBV12-4 to TRBJ1-5, with TRBD1 matching 7 bases. The CDR3 consists of 15 residues. CDR3 coding DNA: TGTGCCAACAGTTTAGGGGGCGGTGGCAATCAGCCCCAGCATTCT. Its translation is CANSLGGGGNQPQHS.

The chain uses TRBV6-2 or TRBV6-3 and TRBJ2-7; D gene ambiguous. Trimming cost V 11 bases and J 0 bases, with 14 bases left between them. The CDR3 extends over 13 amino acids. CDR1 is MNHEY, CDR2 SVGEGT, per germline. Here the CDR3 reads CAQRCGASYEQYF. CDR3 DNA: TGTGCCCAACGGTGCGGAGCCTCCTACGAGCAGTACTTC.

This chain joins TRBV29-1 and TRBJ2-2, with D perhaps being TRBD1 or TRBD2 (6 bases each). CDR1 is SQVTM, CDR2 ANQGSEA, per germline. With 8 bases removed from V and 4 bases from J, the gap between germline ends came to 17 bases. The CDR3 covers 14 residues. CDR3 DNA sequence: TGCAGCACTGACGTAGAGGGGGGCACCGGGGAGCTGTTTTTT. Residues: CSTDVEGGTGELFF.

Points on this clonotype: An end of the junction differs from the germline gene, which may be a read error. The chain employs TRBV12-3 or TRBV12-4 and TRBJ1-5; D uncertain. The length of the CDR3 is 13 residues. CDR3 coding DNA: TGTACCAGCAGTTCCAGCCCCAAACAGCCCCAGCATTTT. Translation: CTSSSSPKQPQHF.

On this clonotype itself: The junction departs from the called germline gene at one end, perhaps through a read error. The genes are TRBV20-1 and TRBJ2-7, with 9 bases matching TRBD2. The CDR3 has 19 residues. The V gene's germline CDR1 is DFQATT and CDR2 SNEGSKA (reference sequence). The CDR3 region has the DNA TGCAGTGCTAGAGAATGGCAGCGGGAGGAGGCAACTCTAATCTACGAGCATTACTTC. Protein: CSAREWQREEATLIYEHYF.

About this clonotype itself: It is unclear where the CDR3 begins or ends on the DNA, so no DNA is shown, and the CDR3 is as TCRdb lists it. V usage is TRBV11-2 and J usage is TRBJ1-2; the table's D call, TRBD1, has no DNA check behind it. Germline V gene lookup returns CDR1 SGHAT and CDR2 FQNNGV. Both ends counted, the CDR3 spans 15 residues. The CDR3 is CASSFSRGFAYGSTF.

About this clonotype: A single base separates this from a much larger clone, so it may be a read error. V is TRBV12-5 and J is TRBJ2-3, with D perhaps matching TRBD1 or TRBD2 (5 bases each). Trimming removed 2 bases from V and 6 bases from J, with 12 bases in between. Germline values: CDR1 LGHNT, CDR2 FRNRAP. This CDR3 comprises 14 residues. The CDR3 spells CASGLRGELDTQYF. The CDR3 DNA reads as TGTGCTAGTGGTTTGAGGGGAGAGTTGGATACGCAGTATTTT.

On this clonotype: The conserved final phenylalanine or tryptophan is absent from the CDR3, which likely points to a read error. J is TRBJ1-1 and V is TRBV6-5; TRBD1 matches 11 bases. After removal of 2 bases from V and 3 bases from J, the junction contained 5 bases not matched to a gene. This CDR3 comprises 16 residues. Germline CDR1 and CDR2: MNHEY and SVGAGI. CDR3 sequence (DNA): TGTGCCAGCAGTTACATAAGGACAGGGGGCTACACTGAAGCTTTCTCT. It codes for CASSYIRTGGYTEAFS.

Details on this clonotype: At one of its ends the junction is not consistent with the germline gene, which may arise from a read error. V usage is TRBV11-3 and J usage is TRBJ2-2; TRBD2 matches 9 bases. The CDR3 length is 16 residues. Germline values: CDR1 SGHNT, CDR2 YENEEA. CDR3 DNA sequence: TGTATTAGCAGCGGCCGGGCAGTAGCGGGGGCCGGGGAGCTGTTCTTT. Residues: CISSGRAVAGAGELFF. Looking up the rest from reference TRBV11-3 and TRBJ2-2 gives the full variable domain: EAGVVQSPRYKIIEKKQPVAFWCNPISGHNTLYWYLQNLGQGPELLIRYENEEAVDDSQLPKDRFSAERLKGVDSTLKIQPAELGDSAVYLCISSGRAVAGAGELFFGEGSRLTVL.

About this clonotype itself: The junction and the germline gene differ at one end; a read error may be behind it. The V gene is TRBV6-5, the J gene TRBJ2-5; 10 bases fit TRBD1. The germline V gene encodes CDR1 MNHEY and CDR2 SVGAGI. The CDR3 loop spans 15 amino acids. The CDR3 sequence: CVSGRWTGGLETQYF. The CDR3 bases are TGTGTCAGCGGGCGTTGGACAGGGGGTTTGGAGACCCAGTACTTC.

Many counts were recorded for this clonotype. The genes are TRBV21-1 and TRBJ2-5; the table assigns TRBD2, which was not confirmed against the DNA. TRBV21-1 is assigned pseudogene status. The CDR3 runs to 16 residues. The CDR3 DNA is TGTGCCAGCAGCAAAGCCAGCGGGAGGACCCCAGAGACCCAGTACTTC. It is translated as CASSKASGRTPETQYF.

This clonotype occurred once. It is likely a read error, because the conserved phenylalanine at the end of the CDR3 is missing. This rearrangement joins TRBV7-8 to TRBJ2-5, with 10 bases lining up with TRBD2. Germline loops: CDR1 SGHVS, CDR2 FQNEAQ. The length of the CDR3 is 18 residues. The chain's CDR3 is CASSIMMSSGSRQEAQYY. The CDR3 DNA is TGTGCCAGCAGCATAATGATGTCTAGCGGGAGCCGCCAAGAGGCCCAGTACTAC.

J is TRBJ1-1 and V is TRBV19; D is uncertain. Trimming pared 10 bases from V and 1 base from J, leaving 19 bases between. The CDR3 is made up of 15 amino acids. Germline-derived CDR1 and CDR2 are LNHDA and SQIVND (reference sequence). The CDR3 DNA is TGTGCCACCCGACCTGACGCGGGAGAGAACACTGAAGCTTTCTTT. It yields the protein CATRPDAGENTEAFF.

This CDR3 is CASSPFQGGTSTDTQYF. The CDR3 nucleotides read TGCGCCAGCAGCCCCTTTCAAGGTGGGACTAGTACAGATACGCAGTATTTT. The rearrangement uses TRBV4-1 and TRBJ2-3, with TRBD2 matching over 8 bases. CDR3 size: 17 residues. Germline V gives CDR1 MGHRA, CDR2 YSYEKL. The V and J ends lost 4 bases and 3 bases, in that order; junction bases with no gene match: 12.

This rearrangement joins TRBV4-2 to TRBJ2-7, with D unresolved. V was pared by 1 base and J by 1 base, with 14 bases between. CDR3 length equals 16 residues. CDR1 and CDR2 (germline): LGHNA, YNFKEQ. The chain's CDR3 is CASSQGSGRVSYEQYF. For the CDR3, the DNA is TGTGCCAGCAGCCAAGGGTCGGGCCGCGTATCCTACGAGCAGTACTTC.

The chain couples TRBV4-1 to TRBJ1-6, with TRBD1 identical over 9 bases. This CDR3 has 18 amino acids. CDR1 and CDR2 from the germline V gene are MGHRA and YSYEKL. J was trimmed by 1 base and V by 3 bases; bases with no gene match: 7. This CDR3 is CASSQGQGQASYNSPLHF. The CDR3 coding sequence is TGCGCCAGCAGCCAGGGACAGGGCCAGGCATCCTATAATTCACCCCTCCACTTT.

To note about this clonotype: One end of the junction varies from germline; a read error may be responsible. The genes are TRBV6-6 and TRBJ2-2; 12 bases agree with TRBD2. The CDR3 runs 15 residues. Germline V gene data show CDR1 as MNHNY and CDR2 as SVGAGI (reference sequence). The CDR3 DNA sequence: TGTGACAGCAGCTCGACTAGCGGGAGTGCCGGGGAGCTGTTTTTT. Translated: CDSSSTSGSAGELFF.

The chain links TRBV4-1 to TRBJ2-2; TRBD1 or TRBD2 may be the D gene (5 bases each). The V and J ends lost 0 bases and 16 bases respectively, with 24 bases between them. The CDR3 covers 16 residues. In germline, CDR1 is MGHRA, CDR2 YSYEKL. The CDR3 sequence: CASSQDMTVVTGEPFF. DNA of the CDR3: TGCGCCAGCAGCCAAGATATGACAGTCGTAACCGGGGAACCGTTTTTT.

About this clonotype itself: The junction departs from germline at one end; a sequencing error may be responsible. The chain employs TRBV12-3 or TRBV12-4 and TRBJ1-5, with D hard to call. CDR3 length: 14 residues. CDR3 loop: CASSFWATNRPQHF. CDR3 DNA sequence: TGTGCCAGCAGTTTCTGGGCTACCAATCGGCCCCAGCATTTT.

Notes on this clonotype: Lacking the conserved final phenylalanine or tryptophan, this CDR3 likely reflects a read error. CDR3 sequence: CASSAMIAGGHNGQFL. CDR3 bases: TGTGCAAGCAGTGCTATGATAGCGGGAGGGCATAATGGGCAGTTCTTA. This chain links TRBV6-1 with TRBJ2-1; TRBD2 agrees at 11 bases. Per germline, CDR1 MNHNS and CDR2 SASEGT. The CDR3 spans 16 residues.

This clonotype appeared many times. The rearrangement uses TRBV6-6 and TRBJ2-1; unclear D gene. This CDR3 comprises 13 residues. CDR1 MNHNY and CDR2 SVGAGI come from the germline V gene (reference sequence). Trimming stripped 5 bases from V and 4 bases from J, with 9 bases between. The CDR3, as DNA: TGTGCCAGCAGTCGAGATTCATACAATGAGCAGTTCTTC. Translating it yields CASSRDSYNEQFF.